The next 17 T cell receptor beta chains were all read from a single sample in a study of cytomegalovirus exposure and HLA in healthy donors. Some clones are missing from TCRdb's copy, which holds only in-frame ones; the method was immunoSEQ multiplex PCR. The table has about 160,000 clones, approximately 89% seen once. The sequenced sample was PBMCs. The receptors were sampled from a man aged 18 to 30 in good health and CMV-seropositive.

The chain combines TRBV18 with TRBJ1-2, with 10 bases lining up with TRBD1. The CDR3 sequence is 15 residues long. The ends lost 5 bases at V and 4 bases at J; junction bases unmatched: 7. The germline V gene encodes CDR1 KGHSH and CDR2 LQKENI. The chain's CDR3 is CASSRGTGVSYGYTF. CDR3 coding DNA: TGTGCCAGCTCAAGAGGGACAGGGGTTAGCTATGGCTACACCTTC.

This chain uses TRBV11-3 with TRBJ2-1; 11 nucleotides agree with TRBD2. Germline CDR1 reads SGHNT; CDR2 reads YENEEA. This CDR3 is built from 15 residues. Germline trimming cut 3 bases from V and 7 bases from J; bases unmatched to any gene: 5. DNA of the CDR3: TGTGCCAGCAGCTTTAGCGGGAGGGCCCATAATGAGCAGTTCTTC. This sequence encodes CASSFSGRAHNEQFF.

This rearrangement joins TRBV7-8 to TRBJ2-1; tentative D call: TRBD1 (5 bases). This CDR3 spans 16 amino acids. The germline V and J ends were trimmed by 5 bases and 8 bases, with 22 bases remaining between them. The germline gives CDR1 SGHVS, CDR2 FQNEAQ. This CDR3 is CASSTSGSAKNDEQFF. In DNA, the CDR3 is TGTGCCAGCAGCACATCAGGGTCCGCGAAGAACGATGAGCAGTTCTTC.

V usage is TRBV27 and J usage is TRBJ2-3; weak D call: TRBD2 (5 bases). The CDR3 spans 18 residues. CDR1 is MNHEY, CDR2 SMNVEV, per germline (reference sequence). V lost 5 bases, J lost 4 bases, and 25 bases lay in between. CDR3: CASSKIETMSVQADTQYF. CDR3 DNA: TGTGCCAGCAGTAAGATCGAGACTATGAGTGTACAAGCAGATACGCAGTATTTT.

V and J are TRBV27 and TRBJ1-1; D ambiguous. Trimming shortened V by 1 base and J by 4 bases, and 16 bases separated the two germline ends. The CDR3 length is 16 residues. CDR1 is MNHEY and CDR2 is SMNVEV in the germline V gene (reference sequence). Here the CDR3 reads CASSLLAFLPGTEAFF. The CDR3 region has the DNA TGTGCCAGCAGTTTATTGGCCTTCCTGCCGGGCACTGAAGCTTTCTTT.

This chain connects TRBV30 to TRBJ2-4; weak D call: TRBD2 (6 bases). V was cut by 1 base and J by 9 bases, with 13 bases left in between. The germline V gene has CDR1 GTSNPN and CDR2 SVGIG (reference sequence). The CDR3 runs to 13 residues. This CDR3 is CAWSERAGGIQYF. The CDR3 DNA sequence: TGTGCCTGGAGTGAAAGGGCCGGGGGCATTCAGTACTTC.

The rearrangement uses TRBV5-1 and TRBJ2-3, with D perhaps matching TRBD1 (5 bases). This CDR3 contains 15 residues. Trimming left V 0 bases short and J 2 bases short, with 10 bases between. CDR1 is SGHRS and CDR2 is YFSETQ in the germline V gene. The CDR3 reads CASSLVGVATDTQYF. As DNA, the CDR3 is TGCGCCAGCAGCTTGGTAGGGGTTGCCACAGATACGCAGTATTTT.

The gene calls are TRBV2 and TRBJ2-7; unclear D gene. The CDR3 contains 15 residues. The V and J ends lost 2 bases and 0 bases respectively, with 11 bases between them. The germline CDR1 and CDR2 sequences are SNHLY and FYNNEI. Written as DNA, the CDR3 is TGTGCCAGCAGTGAATCCCCAGCGAGCTCCTACGAGCAGTACTTC. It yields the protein CASSESPASSYEQYF.

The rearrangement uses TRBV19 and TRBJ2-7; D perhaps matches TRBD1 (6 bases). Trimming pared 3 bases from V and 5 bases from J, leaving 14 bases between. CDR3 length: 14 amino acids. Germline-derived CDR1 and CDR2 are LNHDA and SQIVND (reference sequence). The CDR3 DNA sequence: TGTGCCAGTAGTATCGGCAGGGGTACGGACGAGCAGTACTTC. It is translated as CASSIGRGTDEQYF. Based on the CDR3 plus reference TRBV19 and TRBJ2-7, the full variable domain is DGGITQSPKYLFRKEGQNVTLSCEQNLNHDAMYWYRQDPGQGLRLIYYSQIVNDFQKGDIAEGYSVSREKKESFPLTVTSAQKNPTAFYLCASSIGRGTDEQYFGPGTRLTVT.

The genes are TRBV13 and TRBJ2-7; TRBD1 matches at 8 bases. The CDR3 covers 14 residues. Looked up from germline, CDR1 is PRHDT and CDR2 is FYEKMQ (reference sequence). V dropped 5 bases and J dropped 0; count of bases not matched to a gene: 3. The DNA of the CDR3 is TGTGCCAGCAGCAGGACAGGGTTCTCCTACGAGCAGTACTTC. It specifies CASSRTGFSYEQYF.

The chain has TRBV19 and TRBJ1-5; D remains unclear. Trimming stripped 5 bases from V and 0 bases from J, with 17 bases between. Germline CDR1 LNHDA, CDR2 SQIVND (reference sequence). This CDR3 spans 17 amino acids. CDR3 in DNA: TGTGCCAGTAGTCCCTACAGTTTGCAGAATAGCAATCAGCCCCAGCATTTT. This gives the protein CASSPYSLQNSNQPQHF.

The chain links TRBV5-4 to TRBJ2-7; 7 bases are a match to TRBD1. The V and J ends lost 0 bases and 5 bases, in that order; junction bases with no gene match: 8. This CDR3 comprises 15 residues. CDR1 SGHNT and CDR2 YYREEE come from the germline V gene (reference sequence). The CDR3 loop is CASSLDRGPIHEQYF. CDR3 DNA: TGTGCCAGCAGCTTGGACAGGGGCCCGATCCACGAGCAGTACTTC.

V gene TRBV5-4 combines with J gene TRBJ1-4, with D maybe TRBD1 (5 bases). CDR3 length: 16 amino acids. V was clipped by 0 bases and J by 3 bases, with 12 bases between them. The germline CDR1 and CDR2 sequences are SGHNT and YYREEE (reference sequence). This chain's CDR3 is CASSLGTAGSNEKLFF. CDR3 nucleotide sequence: TGTGCCAGCAGCTTGGGTACGGCAGGGTCTAATGAAAAACTGTTTTTT.

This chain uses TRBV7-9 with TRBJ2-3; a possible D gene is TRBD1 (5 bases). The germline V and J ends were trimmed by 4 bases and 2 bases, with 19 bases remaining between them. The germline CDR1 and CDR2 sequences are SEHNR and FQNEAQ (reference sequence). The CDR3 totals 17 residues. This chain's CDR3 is CASSSIRAGINTDTQYF. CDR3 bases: TGTGCCAGCAGCTCCATCAGGGCAGGGATCAACACAGATACGCAGTATTTT.

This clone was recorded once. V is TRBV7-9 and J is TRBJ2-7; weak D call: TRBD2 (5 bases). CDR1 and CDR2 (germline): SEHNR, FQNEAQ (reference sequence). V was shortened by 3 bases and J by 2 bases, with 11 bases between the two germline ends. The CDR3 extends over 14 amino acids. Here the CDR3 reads CASSFRGNPYEQYF. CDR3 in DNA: TGTGCCAGCAGCTTTCGGGGAAACCCCTACGAGCAGTACTTC.

This CDR3 reads CSAKDTVSFSYGYTF. As DNA, the CDR3 is TGCAGCGCCAAGGACACAGTCTCATTTTCCTATGGCTACACCTTC. The rearrangement uses TRBV29-1 and TRBJ1-2; D possibly corresponds to TRBD1 (5 bases). The CDR3 length is 15 residues. Per the germline V gene, CDR1 is SQVTM and CDR2 is ANQGSEA. V lost 7 bases to trimming and J lost 4 bases, with 22 bases between them.

CDR3 in amino acids: CASSAAGTYTEAFF. The CDR3 DNA follows: TGTGCCAGCAGTGCGGCAGGGACTTACACTGAAGCTTTCTTT. J is TRBJ1-1 and V is TRBV6-5, with D maybe TRBD1 (5 bases). The CDR3 is made up of 14 amino acids. With 5 bases removed from V and 3 bases from J, the gap between germline ends came to 13 bases. Per germline, CDR1 MNHEY and CDR2 SVGAGI.